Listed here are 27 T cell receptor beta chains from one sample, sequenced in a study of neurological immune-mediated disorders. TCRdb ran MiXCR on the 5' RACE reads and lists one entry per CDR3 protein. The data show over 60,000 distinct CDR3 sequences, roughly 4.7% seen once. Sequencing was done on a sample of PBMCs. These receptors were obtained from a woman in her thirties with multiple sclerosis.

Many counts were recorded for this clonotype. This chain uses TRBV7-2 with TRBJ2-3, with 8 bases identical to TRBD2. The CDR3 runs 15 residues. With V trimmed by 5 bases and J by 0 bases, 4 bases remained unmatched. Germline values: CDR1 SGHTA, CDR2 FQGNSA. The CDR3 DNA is TGTGCCAGCAGCCTCCAGCGGGGGAGCACAGATACGCAGTATTTT. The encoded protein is CASSLQRGSTDTQYF. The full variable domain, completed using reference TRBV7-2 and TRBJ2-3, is GAGVSQSPSNKVTEKGKDVELRCDPISGHTALYWYRQSLGQGLEFLIYFQGNSAPDKSGLPSDRFSAERTGGSVSTLTIQRTQQEDSAVYLCASSLQRGSTDTQYFGPGTRLTVL.

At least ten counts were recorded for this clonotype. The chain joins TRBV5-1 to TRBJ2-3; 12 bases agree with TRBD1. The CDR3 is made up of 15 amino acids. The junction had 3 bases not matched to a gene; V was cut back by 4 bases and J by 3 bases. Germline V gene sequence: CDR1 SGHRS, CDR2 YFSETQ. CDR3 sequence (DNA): TGCGCCAGCAGCCCGGGACAGGGGGCAACAGATACGCAGTATTTT. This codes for CASSPGQGATDTQYF.

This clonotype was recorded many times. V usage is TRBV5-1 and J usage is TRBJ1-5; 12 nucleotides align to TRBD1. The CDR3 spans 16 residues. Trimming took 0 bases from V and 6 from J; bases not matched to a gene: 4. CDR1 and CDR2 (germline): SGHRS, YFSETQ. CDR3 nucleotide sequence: TGCGCCAGCAGCTTGGCCGGGACAGGGGGCGGTCAGCCCCAGCATTTT. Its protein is CASSLAGTGGGQPQHF.

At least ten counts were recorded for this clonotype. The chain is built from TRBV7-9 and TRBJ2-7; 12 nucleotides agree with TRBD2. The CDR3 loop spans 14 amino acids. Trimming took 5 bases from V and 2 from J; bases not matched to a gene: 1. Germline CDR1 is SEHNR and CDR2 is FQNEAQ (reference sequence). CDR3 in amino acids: CASSPSGRAYEQYF. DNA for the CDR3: TGTGCCAGCAGCCCTAGCGGGAGGGCCTACGAGCAGTACTTC.

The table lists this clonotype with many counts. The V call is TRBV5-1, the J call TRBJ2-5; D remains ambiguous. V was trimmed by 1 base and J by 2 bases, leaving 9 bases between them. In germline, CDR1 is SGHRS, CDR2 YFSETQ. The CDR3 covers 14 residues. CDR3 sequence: CASSLWPGQETQYF. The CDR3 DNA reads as TGCGCCAGCAGCTTGTGGCCAGGACAAGAGACCCAGTACTTC. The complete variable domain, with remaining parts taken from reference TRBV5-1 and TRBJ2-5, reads KAGVTQTPRYLIKTRGQQVTLSCSPISGHRSVSWYQQTPGQGLQFLFEYFSETQRNKGNFPGRFSGRQFSNSRSEMNVSTLELGDSALYLCASSLWPGQETQYFGPGTRLLVL.

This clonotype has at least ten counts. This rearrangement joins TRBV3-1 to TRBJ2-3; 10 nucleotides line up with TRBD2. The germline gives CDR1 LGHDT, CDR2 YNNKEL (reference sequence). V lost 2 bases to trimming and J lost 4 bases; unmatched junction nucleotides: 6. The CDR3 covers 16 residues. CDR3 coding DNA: TGTGCCAGCAGCCAAAGGGCTAGCGGGAGATCAGATACGCAGTATTTT. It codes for CASSQRASGRSDTQYF.

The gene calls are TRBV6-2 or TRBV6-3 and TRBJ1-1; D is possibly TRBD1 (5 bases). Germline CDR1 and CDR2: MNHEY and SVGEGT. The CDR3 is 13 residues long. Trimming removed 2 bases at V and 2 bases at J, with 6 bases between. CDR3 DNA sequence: TGTGCCAGCAGTTACGGGGACAACACTGAAGCTTTCTTT. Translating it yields CASSYGDNTEAFF.

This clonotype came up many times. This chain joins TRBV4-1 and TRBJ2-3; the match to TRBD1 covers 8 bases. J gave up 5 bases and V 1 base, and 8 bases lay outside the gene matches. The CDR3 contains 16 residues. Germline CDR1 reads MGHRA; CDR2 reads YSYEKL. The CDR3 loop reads CASSQAGTGGRDTQYF. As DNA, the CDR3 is TGCGCCAGCAGCCAAGCGGGGACAGGAGGGCGAGATACGCAGTATTTT.

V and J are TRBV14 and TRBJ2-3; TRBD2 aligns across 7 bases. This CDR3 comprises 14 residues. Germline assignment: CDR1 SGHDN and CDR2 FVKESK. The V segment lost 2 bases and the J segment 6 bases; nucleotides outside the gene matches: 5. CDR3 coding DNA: TGTGCCAGCAGCCAACAACTAGCGAGTGATACGCAGTATTTT. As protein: CASSQQLASDTQYF.

CDR3 DNA: TGCAGTGCTAGAGACCCAGGGACTAGCGGCTACGAGCAGTACTTC. Its translation is CSARDPGTSGYEQYF. The chain employs TRBV20-1 and TRBJ2-7; 11 nucleotides match TRBD2. V was pared by 0 bases and J by 3 bases, with 4 bases of the junction left unmatched. There are 15 residues in the CDR3. Germline V lookup: CDR1 DFQATT, CDR2 SNEGSKA (reference sequence).

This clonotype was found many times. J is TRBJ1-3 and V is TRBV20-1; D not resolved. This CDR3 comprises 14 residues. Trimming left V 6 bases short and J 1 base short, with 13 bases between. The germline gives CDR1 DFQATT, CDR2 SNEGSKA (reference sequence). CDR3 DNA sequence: TGCAGTGCCATCCCCGTCGCGTCTGGAAACACCATATATTTT. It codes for CSAIPVASGNTIYF.

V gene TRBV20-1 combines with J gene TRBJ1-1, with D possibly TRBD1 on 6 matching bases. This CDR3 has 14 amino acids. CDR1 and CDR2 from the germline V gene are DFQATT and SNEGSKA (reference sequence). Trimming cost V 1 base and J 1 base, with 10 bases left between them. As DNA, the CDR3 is TGCAGTGCTAGAGGTCCGGGGGCGAACACTGAAGCTTTCTTT. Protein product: CSARGPGANTEAFF.

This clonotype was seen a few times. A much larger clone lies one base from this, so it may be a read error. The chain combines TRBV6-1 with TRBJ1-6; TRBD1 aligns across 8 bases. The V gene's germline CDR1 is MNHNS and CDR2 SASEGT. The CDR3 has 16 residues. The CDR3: CASTRTGQGRDSHLHF. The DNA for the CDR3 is TGTGCCAGCACCCGAACTGGACAGGGACGAGATTCACACCTCCACTTT.

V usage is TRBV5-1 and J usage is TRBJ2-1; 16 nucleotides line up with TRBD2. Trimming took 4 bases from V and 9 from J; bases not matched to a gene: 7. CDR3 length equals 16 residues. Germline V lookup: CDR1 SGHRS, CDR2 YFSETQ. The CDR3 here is CASSPGTSGRAVEQFF. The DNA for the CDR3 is TGCGCCAGCAGCCCCGGGACTAGCGGGAGGGCCGTTGAGCAGTTCTTC.

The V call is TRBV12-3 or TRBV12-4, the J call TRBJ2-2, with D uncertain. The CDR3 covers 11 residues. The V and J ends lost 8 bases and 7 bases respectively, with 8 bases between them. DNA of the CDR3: TGTGCCAGCCGTGGCGGCGGGGAGCTGTTTTTT. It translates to CASRGGGELFF.

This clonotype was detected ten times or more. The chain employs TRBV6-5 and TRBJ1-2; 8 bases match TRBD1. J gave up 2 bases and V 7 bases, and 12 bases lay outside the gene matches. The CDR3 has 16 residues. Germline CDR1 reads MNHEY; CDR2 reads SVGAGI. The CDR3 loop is CASISFRTGLNYGYTF. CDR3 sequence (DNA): TGTGCCAGCATCTCTTTCAGGACAGGGTTGAACTATGGCTACACCTTC.

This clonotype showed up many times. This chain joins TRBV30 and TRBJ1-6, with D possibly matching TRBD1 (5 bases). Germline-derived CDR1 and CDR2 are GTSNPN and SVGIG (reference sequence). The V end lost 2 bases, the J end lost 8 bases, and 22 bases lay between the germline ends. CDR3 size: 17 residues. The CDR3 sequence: CAWSRAQGRRPHSPLHF. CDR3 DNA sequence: TGTGCCTGGAGTAGAGCCCAGGGAAGACGGCCCCATTCACCCCTCCACTTT.

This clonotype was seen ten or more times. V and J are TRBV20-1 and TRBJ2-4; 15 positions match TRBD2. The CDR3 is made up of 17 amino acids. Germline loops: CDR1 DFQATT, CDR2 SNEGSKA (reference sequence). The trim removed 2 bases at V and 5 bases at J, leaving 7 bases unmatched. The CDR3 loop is CSARRTSGRGGQNIQYF. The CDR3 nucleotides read TGCAGTGCTAGAAGGACTAGCGGGAGGGGTGGGCAAAACATTCAGTACTTC.

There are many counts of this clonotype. Here the CDR3 reads CASSQKNTEAFF. For the CDR3, the DNA is TGCGCCAGCAGCCAAAAGAACACTGAAGCTTTCTTT. The gene calls are TRBV5-1 and TRBJ1-1; D is unclear. There are 12 residues in the CDR3. V lost 4 bases, J lost 1 base, and 5 bases lay in between. Germline V CDR1 and CDR2: SGHRS, YFSETQ. The variable domain in full, completed from reference TRBV5-1 and TRBJ1-1, reads KAGVTQTPRYLIKTRGQQVTLSCSPISGHRSVSWYQQTPGQGLQFLFEYFSETQRNKGNFPGRFSGRQFSNSRSEMNVSTLELGDSALYLCASSQKNTEAFFGQGTRLTVV.

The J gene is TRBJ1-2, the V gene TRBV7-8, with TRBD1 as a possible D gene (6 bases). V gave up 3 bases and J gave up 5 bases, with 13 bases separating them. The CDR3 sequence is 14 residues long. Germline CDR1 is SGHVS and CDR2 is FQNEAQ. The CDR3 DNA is TGTGCCAGCAGCTTCCTCGGGACAACTTATGGCTACACCTTC. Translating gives CASSFLGTTYGYTF.

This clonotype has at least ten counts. The CDR3 DNA reads TGCGCCAGCAGCTTGGTGGGGGGGCGGCCCCAAGAGACCCAGTACTTC. Its protein product is CASSLVGGRPQETQYF. The chain combines TRBV5-1 with TRBJ2-5, with D perhaps matching TRBD2 (7 bases). The germline CDR1 and CDR2 sequences are SGHRS and YFSETQ. V dropped 0 bases and J dropped 1 base, with 13 bases sitting between them. The CDR3 loop spans 16 amino acids.

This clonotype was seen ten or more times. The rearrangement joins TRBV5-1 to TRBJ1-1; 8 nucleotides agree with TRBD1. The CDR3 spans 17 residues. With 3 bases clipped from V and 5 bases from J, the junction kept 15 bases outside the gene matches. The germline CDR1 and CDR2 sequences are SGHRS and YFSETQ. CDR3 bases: TGCGCCAGCAGCTCTACAGGGGGAACCGGGTATGGGACTGAAGCTTTCTTT. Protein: CASSSTGGTGYGTEAFF.

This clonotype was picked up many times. CDR3 region: CASSFRLRKDYGYTF. In nucleotides, the CDR3 is TGCGCCAGCAGCTTTAGGCTTCGGAAGGACTATGGCTACACCTTC. J is TRBJ1-2 and V is TRBV5-1; D unresolved. This CDR3 is 15 amino acids long. Germline V gene data show CDR1 as SGHRS and CDR2 as YFSETQ. V lost 2 bases, J lost 3 bases, and 14 bases lay in between.

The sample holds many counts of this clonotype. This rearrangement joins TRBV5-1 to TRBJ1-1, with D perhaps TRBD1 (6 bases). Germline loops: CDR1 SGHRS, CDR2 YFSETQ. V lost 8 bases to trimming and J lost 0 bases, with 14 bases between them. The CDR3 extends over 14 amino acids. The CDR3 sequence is CASRRTDMNTEAFF. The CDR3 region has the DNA TGCGCCAGTCGTCGGACAGATATGAACACTGAAGCTTTCTTT.

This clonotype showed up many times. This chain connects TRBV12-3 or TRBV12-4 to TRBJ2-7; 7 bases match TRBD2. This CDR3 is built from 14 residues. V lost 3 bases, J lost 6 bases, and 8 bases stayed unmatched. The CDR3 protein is CASSLGRELGEQYF. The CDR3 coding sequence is TGTGCCAGCAGTTTGGGGCGGGAGCTGGGCGAGCAGTACTTC.

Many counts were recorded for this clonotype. CDR3 in amino acids: CAIRGGSTEEQYF. In DNA, the CDR3 is TGTGCCATCAGGGGAGGATCAACGGAGGAGCAGTACTTC. The V and J genes are TRBV10-3 and TRBJ2-7; the D gene is possibly TRBD2 (6 bases). Germline CDR1 is ENHRY and CDR2 is SYGVKD. The CDR3 consists of 13 residues. V lost 6 bases and J lost 7, with 16 bases in between.

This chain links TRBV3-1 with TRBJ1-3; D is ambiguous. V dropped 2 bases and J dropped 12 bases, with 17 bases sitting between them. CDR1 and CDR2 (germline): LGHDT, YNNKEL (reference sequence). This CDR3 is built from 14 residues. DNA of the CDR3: TGTGCCAGCAGCCAACCGGAATCTGGAAAAAACATATATTTT. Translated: CASSQPESGKNIYF.